Below, one T cell receptor (beta chain) is given with its context. Its specificity is unknown. The data derive from a study of T cell repertoires in aging, cancer and after chemotherapy. Study findings and constraints: Rebound thymic output was suggested by rising median generation probability during chemotherapy in each cancer cohort. In healthy donors, age-related TCR diversity loss mainly reflected lost richness.

Multiplex touch-down PCR with TRB-A/B primers amplified rearranged V-D-J TRB sequences. TCRdb re-derived calls from the multiplex PCR reads in MiXCR, one entry per CDR3 protein. The sample has about 4,500 distinct CDR3 sequences; over 60% are singletons. Peripheral blood genomic DNA, not sorted cells or RNA, was the template. Trimming removed 3 bases from V and 3 bases from J; junction bases left unmatched: 11. CDR3 length equals 17 residues. Per the germline V gene, CDR1 is SGHTA and CDR2 is FQGNSA. The chain combines TRBV7-2 with TRBJ1-3; TRBD1 aligns across 7 bases. Sequencing was performed on blood. The receptor was derived from a human donor with a solid tumor. The CDR3, as DNA: TGTGCCAGCAGCTTGACTCGGGACAGTTCAATTGGAAACACCATATATTTT. It codes for CASSLTRDSSIGNTIYF. Full variable domain (outside the CDR3, taken from reference TRBV7-2 and TRBJ1-3): GAGVSQSPSNKVTEKGKDVELRCDPISGHTALYWYRQSLGQGLEFLIYFQGNSAPDKSGLPSDRFSAERTGGSVSTLTIQRTQQEDSAVYLCASSLTRDSSIGNTIYFGEGSWLTVV.